The 5 T cell receptor beta chains below all came from one sample that was sequenced in a study of shared clonotypes between healthy human individuals. Repertoires were generated with immunoSEQ multiplex PCR, while TCRdb's copy carries only in-frame clones and drops some. The table records 1 million to 1.3 million clones, about 84% of them present only once. Sequencing was performed on memory CD4+ T cells from PBMCs. Subset defined: CD45RA-negative fraction. The receptors stem from a man younger than 30 in good health. Some clones in this sample may be carry-over from other donors' samples.

This clone has just a few counts. V is TRBV29-1 and J is TRBJ2-3; TRBD2 matches at 7 bases. With 3 bases clipped from V and 1 base from J, the junction kept 4 bases outside the gene matches. Germline V lookup: CDR1 SQVTM, CDR2 ANQGSEA. The CDR3 runs 14 residues. CDR3 protein: CSVDASGGTDTQYF. Here the CDR3 DNA reads TGCAGCGTTGACGCTAGCGGAGGCACAGATACGCAGTATTTT.

The chain joins TRBV28 to TRBJ2-7, with D hard to call. Trimming cost V 2 bases and J 6 bases, with 11 bases left between them. The CDR3 totals 13 residues. Per germline, CDR1 MDHEN and CDR2 SYDVKM. The CDR3 DNA reads TGTGCCAGCAGTTTAACCGCTCCTAGCGAGCAGTACTTC. Translation gives CASSLTAPSEQYF.

With regard to this clone: The identical CDR3 is also encoded by other nucleotide sequences in the sample. The chain has TRBV9 and TRBJ2-1, with D possibly TRBD2 on 6 matching bases. V was cut by 0 bases and J by 1 base, with 8 bases left in between. The CDR3 totals 15 residues. CDR1 is SGDLS, CDR2 YYNGEE, per germline. The CDR3 DNA sequence: TGTGCCAGCAGCGTAGCGGGAGTTTCCTACAATGAGCAGTTCTTC. It yields the protein CASSVAGVSYNEQFF.

This clone was counted a few times. V and J are TRBV28 and TRBJ1-1; D is perhaps TRBD1 (5 bases). This CDR3 has 14 amino acids. Germline values: CDR1 MDHEN, CDR2 SYDVKM. V lost 6 bases, J lost 4 bases, and 15 bases lay in between. The CDR3 protein is CASRLRGYGTEAFF. The CDR3 region has the DNA TGTGCCAGCAGGTTAAGGGGATATGGCACTGAAGCTTTCTTT.

The chain employs TRBV9 and TRBJ2-1, with TRBD1 matching 10 bases. CDR3 length: 15 residues. Looked up from germline, CDR1 is SGDLS and CDR2 is YYNGEE. After removal of 4 bases from V and 8 bases from J, the junction contained 9 bases not matched to a gene. This chain's CDR3 is CASSKTGGLSDEQFF. CDR3 DNA sequence: TGTGCCAGCAGCAAGACAGGGGGCCTTTCCGATGAGCAGTTCTTC. The full variable domain, in which reference TRBV9 and TRBJ2-1 provide the parts outside the CDR3, is DSGVTQTPKHLITATGQRVTLRCSPRSGDLSVYWYQQSLDQGLQFLIQYYNGEERAKGNILERFSAQQFPDLHSELNLSSLELGDSALYFCASSKTGGLSDEQFFGPGTRLTVL.